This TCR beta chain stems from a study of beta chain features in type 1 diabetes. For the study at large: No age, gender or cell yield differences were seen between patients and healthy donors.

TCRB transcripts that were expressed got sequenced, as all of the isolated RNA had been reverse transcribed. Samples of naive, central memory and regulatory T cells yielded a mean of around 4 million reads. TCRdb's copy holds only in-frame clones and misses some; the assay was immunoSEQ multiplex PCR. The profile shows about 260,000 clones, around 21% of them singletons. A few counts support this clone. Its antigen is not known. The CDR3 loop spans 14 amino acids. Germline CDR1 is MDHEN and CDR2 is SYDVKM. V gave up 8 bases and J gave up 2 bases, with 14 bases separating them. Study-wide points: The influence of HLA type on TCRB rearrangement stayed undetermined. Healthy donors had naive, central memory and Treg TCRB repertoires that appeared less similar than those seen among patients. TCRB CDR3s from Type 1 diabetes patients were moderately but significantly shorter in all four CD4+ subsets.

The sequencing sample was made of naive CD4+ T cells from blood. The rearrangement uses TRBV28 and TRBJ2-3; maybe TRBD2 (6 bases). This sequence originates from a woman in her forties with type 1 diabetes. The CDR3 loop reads CASGPDYPTDTQYF. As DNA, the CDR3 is TGTGCCAGCGGCCCGGACTATCCCACAGATACGCAGTATTTT.